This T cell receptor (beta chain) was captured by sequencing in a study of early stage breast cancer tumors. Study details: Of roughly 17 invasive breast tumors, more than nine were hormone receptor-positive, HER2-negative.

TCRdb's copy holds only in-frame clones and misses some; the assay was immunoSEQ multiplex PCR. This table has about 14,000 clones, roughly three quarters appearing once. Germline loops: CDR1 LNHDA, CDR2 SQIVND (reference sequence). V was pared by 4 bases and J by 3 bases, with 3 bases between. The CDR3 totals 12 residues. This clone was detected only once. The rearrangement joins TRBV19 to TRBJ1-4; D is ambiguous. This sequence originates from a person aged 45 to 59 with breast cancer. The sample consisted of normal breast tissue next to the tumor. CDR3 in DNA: TGTGCCAGTAGTAGTGCTAATGAAAAACTGTTTTTT. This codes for CASSSANEKLFF.